Listed below are T cell receptor beta chains from one sample, sequenced in a study of control samples from healthy donors and cancer patients. Sequenced by immunoSEQ multiplex PCR; TCRdb stores in-frame clones only, minus some. There are approximately 170,000 clones in the sample; 90% to 95% occur only once, and over 1.2% lies in the top ten. The sequencing sample was made of blood. These receptors were collected from a woman in her 30s in good health. CDR3s include the opening cysteine and the closing phenylalanine or tryptophan. D genes are given only for firm matches. Size tells how often a clone was seen (once, few, many) or the class of an expanded clone, and some rows leave it out.

TRBV5-4	.	TRBJ1-2	TRBD1	CASSLATIGQGNYGYTF	TGTGCCAGCAGCTTGGCCACTATAGGACAGGGGAACTATGGCTACACCTTC
TRBV21-1	.	TRBJ2-5	.	CARPGLAGISQETQYF	TGTGCCAGACCGGGACTAGCGGGAATTTCTCAAGAGACCCAGTACTTC
TRBV10-3	.	TRBJ2-7	.	CAISAGYEQYF	TGTGCCATCAGTGCAGGATACGAGCAGTACTTC
TRBV19	.	TRBJ2-7	TRBD1	CASSPDRGQYEQYF	TGTGCCAGTAGCCCGGACAGGGGGCAATACGAGCAGTACTTC
TRBV10-3	.	TRBJ1-1	TRBD1	CAISGTGARNTEAFF	TGTGCCATCAGTGGGACAGGGGCGCGGAACACTGAAGCTTTCTTT
TRBV10-3	.	TRBJ1-6	TRBD1	CAIRGQANSPLHF	TGTGCCATCAGGGGACAGGCGAATTCACCCCTCCACTTT
TRBV2	.	TRBJ1-2	.	CASSEGQTYGYTF	TGTGCCAGCAGTGAGGGTCAGACCTATGGCTACACCTTC
TRBV11-2	once	TRBJ1-2	TRBD1	CASSTSDRVAYGYTF	TGTGCCAGCAGCACCTCCGACAGGGTGGCCTATGGCTACACCTTC
TRBV5-1	.	TRBJ1-4	.	CASSLRGANEKLFF	TGCGCCAGCAGCTTGAGGGGGGCTAATGAAAAACTGTTTTTT
TRBV9	.	TRBJ2-7	.	CASSVAAGNYEQYF	TGTGCCAGCAGCGTAGCGGCAGGCAACTACGAGCAGTACTTC
TRBV6-6	once	TRBJ2-7	.	CASSYSRTSYEQYF	TGTGCCAGCAGTTACTCGAGGACTTCCTACGAGCAGTACTTC
TRBV18	.	TRBJ1-3	.	CASSPGQDSGNTIYF	TGTGCCAGCTCACCAGGGCAGGACTCTGGAAACACCATATATTTT
TRBV12-3/TRBV12-4	.	TRBJ1-5	TRBD1	CASSPGGHQPQHF	TGTGCCAGCAGCCCAGGGGGCCATCAGCCCCAGCATTTT
TRBV28	.	TRBJ2-2	.	CASSLGLPNTGELFF	TGTGCCAGCAGTTTGGGGCTCCCGAACACCGGGGAGCTGTTTTTT
TRBV10-3	.	TRBJ2-3	TRBD2	CAISLGTSGSTDTQYF	TGTGCCATCAGCCTCGGGACTAGCGGGAGCACAGATACGCAGTATTTT
TRBV11-3	.	TRBJ2-7	TRBD1	CASSLGVTGTYEQYF	TGTGCCAGCAGCTTGGGGGTGACAGGGACCTACGAGCAGTACTTC
TRBV7-3	.	TRBJ2-2	TRBD2	CASSSTSGRGGELFF	TGTGCCAGCAGCTCGACTAGCGGGAGAGGGGGGGAGCTGTTTTTT
TRBV15	.	TRBJ2-1	TRBD2	CATSRDPAGGPRYEQFF	TGTGCCACCAGCAGAGATCCAGCGGGGGGGCCTAGGTATGAGCAGTTCTTC
TRBV11-1	.	TRBJ2-5	TRBD2	CASSLLAGGILETQYF	TGTGCCAGCAGCTTACTAGCGGGGGGGATTTTGGAGACCCAGTACTTC
TRBV5-8	.	TRBJ2-7	.	CASSFGQPPYEQYF	TGTGCCAGCAGCTTCGGACAGCCCCCCTACGAGCAGTACTTC
TRBV6-2/TRBV6-3	.	TRBJ2-1	TRBD2	CASSILAGEGNEQFF	TGTGCCAGCAGTATTCTAGCGGGAGAAGGCAATGAGCAGTTCTTC
TRBV28	.	TRBJ2-1	TRBD2	CASSTGLAGGIYNEQFF	TGTGCCAGCAGTACGGGACTAGCGGGAGGTATTTACAATGAGCAGTTCTTC
TRBV27	.	TRBJ1-1	.	CASSLERGAFF	TGTGCCAGCAGTTTAGAACGGGGAGCTTTCTTT
TRBV11-3	.	TRBJ2-1	TRBD2	CASSSLLAGAEYNEQFF	TGTGCCAGCAGCTCCCTACTAGCGGGAGCGGAGTACAATGAGCAGTTCTTC
TRBV5-1	.	TRBJ2-6	.	CASSEGDSGANVLTF	TGCGCCAGCAGCGAGGGGGACTCTGGGGCCAACGTCCTGACTTTC
TRBV2	.	TRBJ1-2	TRBD1	CASSPGQGNYGYTF	TGTGCCAGCAGTCCGGGACAGGGTAACTATGGCTACACCTTC
TRBV27	.	TRBJ2-1	.	CASSLSSGNYNEQFF	TGTGCCAGCAGTTTATCTAGCGGAAACTACAATGAGCAGTTCTTC
TRBV4-1	.	TRBJ2-7	TRBD1	CASSPGQGVEQYF	TGCGCCAGCAGCCCCGGACAGGGCGTCGAGCAGTACTTC
TRBV19	few	TRBJ1-2	TRBD1	CASSSTGYNYGYTF	TGTGCCAGTAGTTCGACAGGGTACAACTATGGCTACACCTTC
TRBV19	.	TRBJ2-6	.	CASSTDSSGANVLTF	TGTGCCAGTAGTACAGACAGCTCTGGGGCCAACGTCCTGACTTTC
TRBV30	.	TRBJ1-1	.	CAWTGDNEAFF	TGTGCCTGGACAGGGGATAATGAAGCTTTCTTT
TRBV2	.	TRBJ2-7	.	CASSTTGSYEQYF	TGTGCCAGCAGCACGACAGGCTCCTACGAGCAGTACTTC
TRBV24-1	.	TRBJ2-3	.	CATSDLGDTQYF	TGTGCCACCAGTGATTTGGGAGATACGCAGTATTTT
TRBV9	.	TRBJ1-4	TRBD1	CASSPGTGARNEKLFF	TGTGCCAGCAGCCCCGGGACAGGGGCCCGGAATGAAAAACTGTTTTTT
TRBV11-3	.	TRBJ1-4	.	CASSPRTATNEKLFF	TGTGCCAGCAGCCCCCGGACAGCAACTAATGAAAAACTGTTTTTT
TRBV3-1/TRBV3-2	.	TRBJ1-5	.	CASSQEAGAGNQPQHF	TGTGCCAGCAGCCAAGAAGCAGGGGCGGGCAATCAGCCCCAGCATTTT
TRBV19	.	TRBJ2-3	.	CASSTSASTDTQYF	TGTGCCAGTAGTACGTCGGCTAGCACAGATACGCAGTATTTT
TRBV7-9	once	TRBJ1-2	.	CASSPPDNYGYTF	TGTGCCAGCAGCCCCCCCGACAACTATGGCTACACCTTC
TRBV5-1	few	TRBJ1-1	.	CASSHQGNTEAFF	TGCGCCAGCAGCCATCAGGGGAACACTGAAGCTTTCTTT
TRBV19	.	TRBJ1-6	.	CASSGGFYNSPLHF	TGTGCCAGTAGTGGGGGATTCTATAATTCACCCCTCCACTTT
TRBV5-4	.	TRBJ2-3	.	CASSLTTWYTDTQYF	TGTGCCAGCAGCTTGACCACATGGTACACAGATACGCAGTATTTT
TRBV7-9	once	TRBJ2-7	.	CASSNSYEQYF	TGTGCCAGCAGCAACTCCTACGAGCAGTACTTC
TRBV7-3	.	TRBJ1-6	.	CASSLQGSTYNSPLHF	TGTGCCAGCAGCTTACAGGGGAGCACCTATAATTCACCCCTCCACTTT
TRBV28	.	TRBJ1-2	.	CASSLVQNHYGYTF	TGTGCCAGCAGTTTAGTACAGAACCACTATGGCTACACCTTC
TRBV19	.	TRBJ2-3	.	CASSMLQASTDTQYF	TGTGCCAGTAGTATGTTACAGGCCAGCACAGATACGCAGTATTTT
TRBV27	.	TRBJ2-1	.	CASSLRQGRYNEQFF	TGTGCCAGCAGTTTACGGCAGGGGAGATACAATGAGCAGTTCTTC
TRBV21-1	.	TRBJ2-3	.	CASSKGRDTSGTDTQYF	TGTGCCAGCAGCAAAGGGCGGGATACCAGCGGCACAGATACGCAGTATTTT
TRBV24-1	once	TRBJ2-1	TRBD1	CATSDAGTGPSNEQFF	TGTGCCACCAGTGATGCCGGGACAGGACCTTCCAATGAGCAGTTCTTC
TRBV27	.	TRBJ1-6	TRBD1	CASSSFGQGATPLHF	TGTGCCAGCAGTTCCTTCGGACAGGGGGCAACACCCCTCCACTTT
TRBV28	.	TRBJ2-4	.	CASSLIGKPKNIQYF	TGTGCCAGCAGTTTAATCGGGAAGCCCAAAAACATTCAGTACTTC
TRBV28	.	TRBJ1-2	TRBD1	CASSYTGTGYGYTF	TGTGCCAGCAGCTATACCGGGACAGGGTATGGCTACACCTTC
TRBV6-2/TRBV6-3	.	TRBJ2-3	TRBD2	CASSYGLAGQYF	TGTGCCAGCAGTTATGGACTAGCGGGACAGTATTTT